The next 15 T cell receptor beta chains were all read from a single sample in a study of cytomegalovirus exposure and HLA in healthy donors. PCR primers comprised 60 Vbeta and 13 Jbeta primers. Assay used: immunoSEQ multiplex PCR; TCRdb lists only in-frame clones, some missing. This sample has 120,000 or so clones; over 8.5% occur once, and the top ten carry 5% to 6.5%. The sequencing sample was made of PBMCs. Receptors originate from a woman in her thirties or forties in good health and CMV-seropositive.

This clone was seen only a few times. The chain carries TRBV5-1 and TRBJ1-5, with 8 nucleotides matching TRBD1. CDR3 length: 14 amino acids. Losses at the gene ends were 4 bases for V and 2 bases for J; bases not matched to a gene: 2. Germline V gene sequence: CDR1 SGHRS, CDR2 YFSETQ. The CDR3 region is CASSVGQGNQPQHF. The CDR3 DNA follows: TGCGCCAGCAGCGTGGGACAGGGCAATCAGCCCCAGCATTTT.

This CDR3 reads CASSSPPAGMGEQYF. CDR3 sequence (DNA): TGTGCCAGCAGCTCCCCCCCCGCAGGGATGGGGGAGCAGTACTTC. The chain couples TRBV7-6 to TRBJ2-7; D may be TRBD1 (5 bases). The CDR3 is 15 residues long. The V gene's germline CDR1 is SGHVS and CDR2 FNYEAQ. Trimming removed 4 bases at V and 7 bases at J, with 20 bases between.

This clone appeared a few times. The CDR3 protein is CASGRNTGELFF. DNA for the CDR3: TGTGCCAGCGGGAGAAACACCGGGGAGCTGTTTTTT. The rearrangement links TRBV6-4 to TRBJ2-2; TRBD2 is a possible D gene (5 bases). The CDR3 runs 12 residues. Germline assignment: CDR1 MRHNA and CDR2 SNTAGT. Trimming pared 8 bases from V and 2 bases from J, leaving 6 bases between.

This clone was counted between two and nine times. This rearrangement joins TRBV14 to TRBJ1-2; TRBD1 agrees at 7 bases. The V gene end was trimmed by 0 bases and the J gene end by 2 bases; junction bases not matched to a gene: 3. The germline gives CDR1 SGHDN, CDR2 FVKESK. CDR3 length equals 15 residues. The CDR3, as DNA: TGTGCCAGCAGCCAAGAGGCAGGGGGAAACTATGGCTACACCTTC. Protein: CASSQEAGGNYGYTF. Using reference TRBV14 and TRBJ1-2 for the parts outside the CDR3, the full variable domain is EAGVTQFPSHSVIEKGQTVTLRCDPISGHDNLYWYRRVMGKEIKFLLHFVKESKQDESGMPNNRFLAERTGGTYSTLKVQPAELEDSGVYFCASSQEAGGNYGYTFGSGTRLTVV.

This clone was seen a handful of times. The chain uses TRBV2 and TRBJ2-1; D remains unclear. V was clipped by 7 bases and J by 5 bases, with 12 bases between them. Per germline, CDR1 SNHLY and CDR2 FYNNEI. This CDR3 comprises 13 residues. CDR3 DNA sequence: TGTGCCAGCACCTCCCTCCGGGACAATGAGCAGTTCTTC. Residues: CASTSLRDNEQFF.

The V gene is TRBV9, the J gene TRBJ1-2; a weak D match, TRBD1 (6 bases). V lost 0 bases and J lost 6, with 12 bases in between. CDR3 length: 14 residues. Germline V gene sequence: CDR1 SGDLS, CDR2 YYNGEE. In nucleotides, the CDR3 is TGTGCCAGCAGCGTAGGGGACACAGGCAATGGCTACACCTTC. As protein: CASSVGDTGNGYTF.

This clone was found a few times. J is TRBJ1-2 and V is TRBV2; 8 nucleotides line up with TRBD1. J was trimmed by 6 bases and V by 9 bases; bases with no gene match: 3. Germline CDR1 SNHLY, CDR2 FYNNEI. The CDR3 length is 11 residues. For the CDR3, the DNA is TGTGCCAGACAGGGGGGGAATGGCTACACCTTC. Protein product: CARQGGNGYTF.

This clone occurred a few times. CDR3 loop: CAWCEGADTQYF. In DNA, the CDR3 is TGTGCCTGGTGTGAAGGGGCAGATACGCAGTATTTT. The J gene is TRBJ2-3, the V gene TRBV30, with D possibly TRBD1 on 5 matching bases. Trimming cost V 5 bases and J 4 bases, with 10 bases left between them. This CDR3 contains 12 residues. Germline V lookup: CDR1 GTSNPN, CDR2 SVGIG (reference sequence).

This clone was observed a handful of times. The chain uses TRBV4-2 and TRBJ2-6; D call uncertain. This CDR3 is built from 14 residues. Germline CDR1 and CDR2: LGHNA and YNFKEQ. V was pared by 7 bases and J by 4 bases, with 11 bases between. The CDR3 region is CASTAEEGANVLTF. The CDR3 nucleotides are TGTGCCAGCACCGCAGAGGAGGGGGCCAACGTCCTGACTTTC.

This clone came up a few times. The chain carries TRBV9 and TRBJ2-5; D is undetermined. The germline gives CDR1 SGDLS, CDR2 YYNGEE. V was trimmed by 0 bases and J by 3 bases, leaving 9 bases between them. The CDR3 extends over 14 amino acids. As DNA, the CDR3 is TGTGCCAGCAGCGTAGATGGCGGAGAAGAGACCCAGTACTTC. It specifies CASSVDGGEETQYF.

The rearrangement links TRBV29-1 to TRBJ1-1; D possibly corresponds to TRBD1 (5 bases). V lost 6 bases to trimming and J lost 4 bases, with 15 bases between them. CDR1 is SQVTM and CDR2 is ANQGSEA in the germline V gene. The CDR3 is 13 residues long. The CDR3 DNA is TGCAGCGTACAAGGGGAATCCAGCACTGAAGCTTTCTTT. It translates to CSVQGESSTEAFF. The full variable domain, its missing parts supplied by reference TRBV29-1 and TRBJ1-1, is SAVISQKPSRDICQRGTSLTIQCQVDSQVTMMFWYRQQPGQSLTLIATANQGSEATYESGFVIDKFPISRPNLTFSTLTVSNMSPEDSSIYLCSVQGESSTEAFFGQGTRLTVV.

This clone was seen more than once but under ten times. V and J are TRBV4-1 and TRBJ2-2, with D maybe TRBD1 (6 bases). The CDR3 consists of 15 residues. V lost 3 bases, J lost 3 bases, and 11 bases lay in between. Germline V gene data show CDR1 as MGHRA and CDR2 as YSYEKL. The CDR3: CASSQGRGDTGELFF. CDR3 sequence (DNA): TGCGCCAGCAGCCAGGGCAGGGGAGACACCGGGGAGCTGTTTTTT.

V gene TRBV10-3 combines with J gene TRBJ1-5, with 12 positions matching TRBD1. Germline V CDR1 and CDR2: ENHRY, SYGVKD. The J segment lost 9 bases and the V segment lost 0 bases, leaving 6 bases of the junction unmatched. CDR3 length: 16 amino acids. The CDR3 DNA follows: TGTGCCATCAGTGAGTCCGGGACAGGGGGCGAACGGCCCCAGCATTTT. As protein: CAISESGTGGERPQHF.

This rearrangement joins TRBV18 to TRBJ1-1; no definite D call. There are 15 residues in the CDR3. CDR1 and CDR2 (germline): KGHSH, LQKENI. Trimming took off 1 base at V and 0 bases at J, with 9 bases between the two ends. CDR3 amino acids: CASSPRPLVNTEAFF. In nucleotides, the CDR3 is TGTGCCAGCTCACCACGTCCCCTCGTGAACACTGAAGCTTTCTTT.

In its sample, this clone was seen a few times. The rearrangement links TRBV30 to TRBJ2-7; the D gene is possibly TRBD1 (5 bases). CDR1 is GTSNPN and CDR2 is SVGIG in the germline V gene (reference sequence). CDR3 size: 14 residues. Deletions cut 3 bases from V and 7 bases from J, with 19 bases between. The CDR3 region is CAWSPPPGKREQYF. The CDR3 bases are TGTGCCTGGAGCCCACCCCCAGGGAAAAGGGAGCAGTACTTC.